Below, 23 T cell receptor beta chains from the same sample are listed, as sequenced in a study of response to subunit inactivated influenza vaccine. TCRdb reanalysed the RT-PCR reads using MiXCR and keeps one entry per CDR3 protein. Of roughly 500,000 distinct CDR3 sequences detected, 25% appear once; the ten largest clones hold about 1.9%. The sample was CD4+ T cells sorted from PBMCs, taken 5 to 6 days after vaccination. These TCRs come from a man aged 50 to 60 who received an inactivated influenza vaccine.

The gene calls are TRBV7-2 and TRBJ2-4; 9 nucleotides line up with TRBD2. The CDR3 runs to 17 residues. The germline V gene encodes CDR1 SGHTA and CDR2 FQGNSA. V lost 5 bases, J lost 8 bases, and 16 bases stayed unmatched. This CDR3 is CASSLTGSAGGEDIQYF. DNA for the CDR3: TGTGCCAGCAGCCTGACAGGGTCAGCGGGAGGAGAAGACATTCAGTACTTC.

This rearrangement joins TRBV5-6 to TRBJ1-1; no firm D call. Per germline, CDR1 SGHDT and CDR2 YYEEEE. V was cut by 0 bases and J by 4 bases, with 7 bases left in between. This CDR3 comprises 13 residues. The CDR3 sequence is CASSLGLVTEAFF. CDR3 DNA sequence: TGTGCCAGCAGCTTGGGGCTGGTCACTGAAGCTTTCTTT.

V and J are TRBV6-2 or TRBV6-3 and TRBJ2-1, with D hard to call. This CDR3 has 15 residues. The V end lost 0 bases, the J end lost 8 bases, and 14 bases lay between the germline ends. Germline CDR1 is MNHEY and CDR2 is SVGEGT. The CDR3: CASSYSNLSVDEQFF. CDR3 bases: TGTGCCAGCAGTTACTCGAATCTGAGTGTGGATGAGCAGTTCTTC.

The genes are TRBV7-9 and TRBJ2-5, with 14 bases lining up with TRBD2. Germline V CDR1 and CDR2: SEHNR, FQNEAQ (reference sequence). V shed 5 bases and J 4 bases; nucleotides not matched to a gene: 6. CDR3 length: 16 residues. CDR3 DNA sequence: TGTGCCAGCAGCCACGGGGGACTAGCGGGAGCAGAGACCCAGTACTTC. Its translation: CASSHGGLAGAETQYF.

The chain has TRBV4-1 and TRBJ2-3, with TRBD2 identical over 9 bases. Germline CDR1 MGHRA, CDR2 YSYEKL. V was clipped by 0 bases and J by 3 bases; unmatched bases: 4. The CDR3 loop spans 16 amino acids. CDR3 coding DNA: TGCGCCAGCAGCCAAGATGTCCTAGCGGGAACAGATACGCAGTATTTT. The encoded protein is CASSQDVLAGTDTQYF.

This chain connects TRBV27 to TRBJ2-4; TRBD1 aligns across 9 bases. CDR3 length: 17 amino acids. Germline loops: CDR1 MNHEY, CDR2 SMNVEV (reference sequence). The trim removed 5 bases at V and 0 bases at J, leaving 8 bases unmatched. The CDR3 DNA follows: TGTGCCAGCAGTGCCTCAAGGACAGGGGTAGCCAAAAACATTCAGTACTTC. Translated, it gives CASSASRTGVAKNIQYF.

This chain uses TRBV14 with TRBJ2-1; D is unresolved. Germline CDR1 is SGHDN and CDR2 is FVKESK. The CDR3 has 12 amino acids. V lost 1 base, J lost 12 bases, and 10 bases lay in between. The CDR3 is CASSQGPPPQFF. In DNA form, the CDR3 reads TGTGCCAGCAGCCAAGGACCCCCGCCGCAGTTCTTC.

The CDR3 region is CASSFAGRHTEAFF. In nucleotides, the CDR3 is TGTGCCAGCAGTTTCGCAGGGAGACACACTGAAGCTTTCTTT. V gene TRBV12-3 or TRBV12-4 combines with J gene TRBJ1-1, with a tentative D call TRBD1 (5 bases). The CDR3 runs to 14 residues. V dropped 3 bases and J dropped 3 bases, with 11 bases sitting between them.

The V gene is TRBV6-7, the J gene TRBJ2-1; 7 nucleotides match TRBD2. TRBV6-7 belongs to the ORF category, with a function that is uncertain. V lost 0 bases, J lost 2 bases, and 13 bases stayed unmatched. The CDR3 is 19 residues long. The CDR3 region has the DNA TGTGCCAGCAGTTACTCTCCCGTCGGGGCGGGGGACCCCTACAATGAGCAGTTCTTC. This sequence encodes CASSYSPVGAGDPYNEQFF.

This clonotype was observed a handful of times. This rearrangement joins TRBV10-2 to TRBJ2-5; 10 bases map to TRBD2. The V gene end was trimmed by 2 bases and the J gene end by 13 bases; junction bases not matched to a gene: 7. This CDR3 region has 13 residues. Germline V gene lookup returns CDR1 WSHSY and CDR2 SAAADI. CDR3 sequence: CASSEPAGGSPYF. The DNA for the CDR3 is TGCGCCAGCAGTGAGCCAGCGGGGGGGTCACCGTACTTC.

This clonotype was observed a handful of times. V gene TRBV7-9 combines with J gene TRBJ2-7; 7 positions agree with TRBD1. This CDR3 is built from 12 residues. V gave up 5 bases and J gave up 6 bases; unmatched junction bases: 4. The germline V gene has CDR1 SEHNR and CDR2 FQNEAQ (reference sequence). Here the CDR3 reads CASSPGGREQYF. CDR3 sequence (DNA): TGTGCCAGCAGCCCAGGGGGTCGCGAGCAGTACTTC.

The chain couples TRBV18 to TRBJ2-1, with 13 bases matching TRBD2. There are 21 residues in the CDR3. V shed 0 bases and J 6 bases; nucleotides not matched to a gene: 17. CDR1 and CDR2 from the germline V gene are KGHSH and LQKENI. This CDR3 reads CASSPPNPGLAGLDYLNEQFF. The CDR3 DNA follows: TGTGCCAGCTCACCACCGAATCCGGGACTAGCGGGACTAGACTATCTCAATGAGCAGTTCTTC.

CDR3 DNA: TGTGCCAGCAGCCCCGAGCGGGGGACCTACAATGAGCAGTTCTTC. Translated: CASSPERGTYNEQFF. The rearrangement links TRBV7-2 to TRBJ2-1; 8 bases are shared with TRBD2. The CDR3 runs 15 residues. V dropped 5 bases and J dropped 2; count of bases not matched to a gene: 5. CDR1 and CDR2 (germline): SGHTA, FQGNSA. Supplemented by reference TRBV7-2 and TRBJ2-1, the full variable domain reads GAGVSQSPSNKVTEKGKDVELRCDPISGHTALYWYRQSLGQGLEFLIYFQGNSAPDKSGLPSDRFSAERTGGSVSTLTIQRTQQEDSAVYLCASSPERGTYNEQFFGPGTRLTVL.

This clonotype has a handful of counts. This CDR3 reads CATAVPGSVTQYF. The CDR3 DNA follows: TGTGCCACGGCGGTCCCTGGATCGGTAACGCAGTATTTT. This chain links TRBV6-1 with TRBJ2-3, with no clear D. Germline loops: CDR1 MNHNS, CDR2 SASEGT. V shed 10 bases and J shed 9 bases, with 20 bases lying between them. This CDR3 comprises 13 residues.

This clonotype came up a few times. The V and J genes are TRBV20-1 and TRBJ1-2; D gene unclear. Per the germline V gene, CDR1 is DFQATT and CDR2 is SNEGSKA (reference sequence). V was pared by 5 bases and J by 7 bases, with 17 bases between. The CDR3 runs to 13 residues. The CDR3 sequence is CSAGVRGKSGYTF. CDR3 nucleotide sequence: TGCAGTGCTGGAGTCCGGGGAAAAAGTGGCTACACCTTC.

This chain connects TRBV18 to TRBJ1-1; D may be TRBD1 (6 bases). The CDR3 extends over 15 amino acids. V was trimmed by 4 bases and J by 1 base, leaving 13 bases between them. Germline V gives CDR1 KGHSH, CDR2 LQKENI. CDR3 amino acids: CASSLVRGGNTEAFF. The CDR3 DNA is TGTGCCAGCTCACTCGTGAGGGGGGGGAACACTGAAGCTTTCTTT.

This chain joins TRBV29-1 and TRBJ2-5; no definite D call. This CDR3 is built from 13 residues. The germline gives CDR1 SQVTM, CDR2 ANQGSEA. V dropped 2 bases and J dropped 1 base, with 8 bases sitting between them. Here the CDR3 DNA reads TGCAGCGTTGAAACAGTGCCCCAAGAGACCCAGTACTTC. Translating gives CSVETVPQETQYF.

This clonotype was seen more than once but under ten times. The chain links TRBV6-1 to TRBJ1-5; D ambiguous. V was trimmed by 7 bases and J by 0 bases, leaving 13 bases between them. Germline CDR1 reads MNHNS; CDR2 reads SASEGT. The CDR3 consists of 15 residues. The CDR3 DNA reads TGTGCCAGCACCCTGGGAGGAGATAGCAATCAGCCCCAGCATTTT. It yields the protein CASTLGGDSNQPQHF.

This clonotype occurred many times. The chain is built from TRBV20-1 and TRBJ2-3; TRBD2 matches 10 bases. This CDR3 is built from 16 residues. V gave up 6 bases and J gave up 6 bases; unmatched junction bases: 15. The germline V gene encodes CDR1 DFQATT and CDR2 SNEGSKA (reference sequence). CDR3 protein: CSARGGLAGAGDTQYF. The DNA of the CDR3 is TGCAGTGCCAGGGGAGGGCTAGCGGGAGCCGGGGATACGCAGTATTTT.

This clonotype has just a few counts. The genes are TRBV10-3 and TRBJ2-3; D uncertain. CDR3 length: 12 residues. Per the germline V gene, CDR1 is ENHRY and CDR2 is SYGVKD. The CDR3 here is CGAGVGTDTQYF. The CDR3 coding sequence is TGTGGGGCCGGCGTCGGCACAGATACGCAGTATTTT.

The chain combines TRBV3-1 with TRBJ2-2; 11 bases are a match to TRBD2. The CDR3 runs 16 residues. The germline CDR1 and CDR2 sequences are LGHDT and YNNKEL (reference sequence). With 4 bases clipped from V and 4 bases from J, the junction kept 5 bases outside the gene matches. CDR3 protein: CASSRGTSGATGELFF. In DNA, the CDR3 is TGTGCCAGCAGCCGCGGGACTAGCGGAGCCACCGGGGAGCTGTTTTTT. Supplemented by reference TRBV3-1 and TRBJ2-2, the full variable domain reads DTAVSQTPKYLVTQMGNDKSIKCEQNLGHDTMYWYKQDSKKFLKIMFSYNNKELIINETVPNRFSPKSPDKAHLNLHINSLELGDSAVYFCASSRGTSGATGELFFGEGSRLTVL.

This clonotype was observed many times. The chain is built from TRBV13 and TRBJ1-1; D perhaps matches TRBD1 (5 bases). The CDR3 runs to 14 residues. With 3 bases removed from V and 2 bases from J, the gap between germline ends came to 10 bases. Germline V gives CDR1 PRHDT, CDR2 FYEKMQ (reference sequence). The chain's CDR3 is CASSFWGLNTEAFF. Here the CDR3 DNA reads TGTGCCAGCAGCTTTTGGGGACTTAACACTGAAGCTTTCTTT.

The rearrangement links TRBV11-1 to TRBJ1-3; 7 nucleotides line up with TRBD1. The CDR3 totals 20 residues. Germline trimming cut 2 bases from V and 0 bases from J; bases unmatched to any gene: 16. The germline gives CDR1 SGHAT, CDR2 FQDESV (reference sequence). The CDR3 region is CASSLQTGFGQLSSGNTIYF. CDR3 DNA sequence: TGTGCCAGCAGCTTACAGACAGGGTTCGGCCAACTTAGCTCTGGAAACACCATATATTTT. Combining the CDR3 with reference TRBV11-1 and TRBJ1-3 gives the whole variable domain EAEVAQSPRYKITEKSQAVAFWCDPISGHATLYWYRQILGQGPELLVQFQDESVVDDSQLPKDRFSAERLKGVDSTLKIQPAELGDSAMYLCASSLQTGFGQLSSGNTIYFGEGSWLTVV.